Listed below are T cell receptor beta chains from one sample, sequenced in a study of cytomegalovirus exposure and HLA in healthy donors. Assay: immunoSEQ multiplex PCR; the TCRdb copy retains only in-frame clones and omits some. Here the sample spans approximately 220,000 clones, roughly 80% being singletons. Sequencing was carried out using PBMCs. Receptors were obtained from a man in his forties in good health and CMV-seronegative. Each CDR3 is given with its conserved first and last residue. A D gene is named only where the DNA matches it firmly. Part of the rows lack a size; the others show once, few, many or a class for expanded clones.

V	size	J	D	DNA	CDR3
TRBV9	NA	TRBJ2-3	NA	TGTGCCAGCAGCGTAGCCCCGGGGGTCTACACAGATACGCAGTATTTT	CASSVAPGVYTDTQYF
TRBV2	NA	TRBJ2-1	TRBD2	TGTGCCAGCAGGGCGCCGGGACTAGGCGGCAATGAGCAGTTCTTC	CASRAPGLGGNEQFF
TRBV5-1	NA	TRBJ1-4	NA	TGCGCCAGCAGCCTGGCTACAGGGACCACTAATGAAAAACTGTTTTTT	CASSLATGTTNEKLFF
TRBV7-2	NA	TRBJ1-1	NA	TGTGCCAGCAGGCGACAGCCCCAGGAGAACACTGAAGCTTTCTTT	CASRRQPQENTEAFF
TRBV4-1	NA	TRBJ2-1	TRBD2	TGCGCCAGCAGCCAAGGACCAGCGGGGGGCCTCAATATGGGCGAGCAGTTCTTC	CASSQGPAGGLNMGEQFF
TRBV29-1	NA	TRBJ2-3	NA	TGCAGCGTTGGGAGGCTACCGCCCCCAGATACGCAGTATTTT	CSVGRLPPPDTQYF
TRBV9	NA	TRBJ2-1	TRBD2	TGTGCCAGCAGCGTATTAGCGCGGGGGATCAATGAGCAGTTCTTC	CASSVLARGINEQFF
TRBV7-9	NA	TRBJ2-1	NA	TGTGCCAGCAGCTCTGGCGGTGGCTCCTACAATGAGCAGTTCTTC	CASSSGGGSYNEQFF
TRBV5-4	NA	TRBJ1-1	NA	TGTGCCAGCAGCCTACAGGCTTCCGGGAACACTGAAGCTTTCTTT	CASSLQASGNTEAFF
TRBV30	NA	TRBJ1-1	TRBD1	TGTGCCTGGAGTGTACGAGGACAGGCTGAAGCTTTCTTT	CAWSVRGQAEAFF
TRBV29-1	NA	TRBJ1-3	NA	TGCAGCGTTACAGTGAATTCTGGAAACACCATATATTTT	CSVTVNSGNTIYF
TRBV30	NA	TRBJ1-1	NA	TGTGCCTGGAGTGGGCAGATGAACACTGAAGCTTTCTTT	CAWSGQMNTEAFF
TRBV4-2	NA	TRBJ1-4	NA	TGTGCCAGCAGCCAAGAACAGGGTCGGGAAAAACTGTTTTTT	CASSQEQGREKLFF
TRBV19	NA	TRBJ2-1	TRBD2	TGTGCCAGTAGTCTAGCGGGGGGTTACAATGAGCAGTTCTTC	CASSLAGGYNEQFF
TRBV7-9	NA	TRBJ2-1	TRBD2	TGTGCCAGCAGCTTAGCGTCCAGCGGGAGCAGGAATGAGCAGTTCTTC	CASSLASSGSRNEQFF
TRBV25-1	NA	TRBJ2-1	NA	TGTGCCAGCAGTGCCACAGACAGTTTCGGTGAGCAGTTCTTC	CASSATDSFGEQFF
TRBV6-1	NA	TRBJ2-3	NA	TGTGCCAGCAGTGAATTTCGCGAGCGGACGCAGTATTTT	CASSEFRERTQYF
TRBV27	NA	TRBJ2-3	NA	TGTGCCAGCAGTTTGTACGGAGATACGCAGTATTTT	CASSLYGDTQYF
TRBV5-1	NA	TRBJ1-2	NA	TGCGCCAGCAGCTTCTACAGGGAATTCCTCTATGGCTACACCTTC	CASSFYREFLYGYTF
TRBV28	NA	TRBJ2-7	TRBD1	TGTGCCAGCAGTTTTAGGACAGGCCCCGGTGGGTCCTACGAGCAGTACTTC	CASSFRTGPGGSYEQYF
TRBV27	NA	TRBJ2-5	TRBD1	TGTGCCAGCACTGGACAGGGGTGGGGAGAGACCCAGTACTTC	CASTGQGWGETQYF
TRBV5-7	NA	TRBJ1-6	NA	TGTGCCAGCAGCTTGGCGTGGGCCCGGGGGTCACCCCTCCACTTT	CASSLAWARGSPLHF
TRBV19	NA	TRBJ1-1	TRBD1	TGTGCCAGTAGCCCCGTCCCGGGACAGGTGAACACTGAAGCTTTCTTT	CASSPVPGQVNTEAFF
TRBV28	NA	TRBJ2-7	TRBD2	TGTGCTAGCGGGAGCTCCTACGAGCAGTACTTC	CASGSSYEQYF
TRBV18	NA	TRBJ2-1	TRBD1	TGTGCCAGCTCGCCTCTCCGGGACAGGGTCTACAATGAGCAGTTCTTC	CASSPLRDRVYNEQFF
TRBV10-3	NA	TRBJ2-1	TRBD2	TGTGCCATCAGTGACTTCCGCGGGGGGCCCTCTGAGCAGTTCTTC	CAISDFRGGPSEQFF
TRBV6-5	NA	TRBJ2-1	NA	TGTGCCAGCACCCCAGGGGTTTCATACGAGCAGTTCTTC	CASTPGVSYEQFF
TRBV11-1	NA	TRBJ1-1	NA	TGTGCCAGCAGCTTAGCAGGGGGCACTGAAGCTTTCTTT	CASSLAGGTEAFF
TRBV15	NA	TRBJ2-7	NA	TGTGCCACCAGCAAAAGACAGACTTCCTACGAGCAGTACTTC	CATSKRQTSYEQYF
TRBV2	few	TRBJ1-4	TRBD1	TGTGCCAGCAGGGGACAGGGGATCGCTAATGAAAAACTGTTTTTT	CASRGQGIANEKLFF
TRBV11-2	NA	TRBJ2-7	TRBD1	TGTGCCAGCAGCTTGTTTGGACAGGGTGGCGACGAGCAGTACTTC	CASSLFGQGGDEQYF
TRBV11-2	NA	TRBJ2-3	NA	TGTGCCAGCAGCCCCTCGACTGCCTACTTTTCAGATACGCAGTATTTT	CASSPSTAYFSDTQYF
TRBV7-3	NA	TRBJ1-2	TRBD1	TGTGCCAGCAGCTTAACGTCCAGGGGGAACTATGGCTACACCTTC	CASSLTSRGNYGYTF
TRBV19	NA	TRBJ1-1	NA	TGTGCCAGTAGTAGCGGCCTTGAAGCTTTCTTT	CASSSGLEAFF
TRBV7-2	NA	TRBJ2-1	TRBD2	TGTGCCAGCAGCTTATGGCTAGCGGGAGGGCCTGTAGAGCAGTTCTTC	CASSLWLAGGPVEQFF
TRBV18	NA	TRBJ2-5	NA	TGTGCCAGCTCCCCACCCGGGTCGATCGGAGAGACCCAGTACTTC	CASSPPGSIGETQYF
TRBV18	NA	TRBJ2-7	TRBD2	TGTGCCAGCTCACCGGGGACTAGCGATGGCGAGCAGTACTTC	CASSPGTSDGEQYF
TRBV7-8	NA	TRBJ2-2	NA	TGTGCCAGCAGCGACCGAACAGGGTTTATCACCGGGGAGCTGTTTTTT	CASSDRTGFITGELFF
TRBV12-5	NA	TRBJ2-1	TRBD2	TGTGCTAGTGGTTTCGGTAGCGGGAGGGCCTACAATGAGCAGTTCTTC	CASGFGSGRAYNEQFF
TRBV11-2	NA	TRBJ2-7	TRBD1	TGTGCCAGCAGCTTAGATCTGGACAGGGTCTACGAGCAGTACTTC	CASSLDLDRVYEQYF
TRBV27	NA	TRBJ2-3	NA	TGTGCCACCAATCCTACCCGGGGCACAGATACGCAGTATTTT	CATNPTRGTDTQYF
TRBV7-2	NA	TRBJ1-3	NA	TGTGCCAGCAGCTTAGTGAGGAACACCATATATTTT	CASSLVRNTIYF
TRBV28	NA	TRBJ1-1	NA	TGTGCCAGCATTGGCTTGGTCACTGAAGCTTTCTTT	CASIGLVTEAFF
TRBV7-2	NA	TRBJ1-5	NA	TGTGCCAGCAGCTTAGCGGGGGCCTCATATAGCAATCAGCCCCAGCATTTT	CASSLAGASYSNQPQHF
TRBV2	NA	TRBJ1-3	NA	TGTGCCAGCAGTCTTGACAGGGGAAACACCATATATTTT	CASSLDRGNTIYF
TRBV9	NA	TRBJ2-2	NA	TGTGCCAGCAGCGGGTTCGATCGGCTAGACAACACCGGGGAGCTGTTTTTT	CASSGFDRLDNTGELFF
TRBV7-6	NA	TRBJ1-2	NA	TGTGCCAGCAGCTTAGGAGGTATCTATGGCTACACCTTC	CASSLGGIYGYTF
TRBV19	few	TRBJ1-4	NA	TGTGCCAGTAGCCCCTCGGAAAAACTGTTTTTT	CASSPSEKLFF